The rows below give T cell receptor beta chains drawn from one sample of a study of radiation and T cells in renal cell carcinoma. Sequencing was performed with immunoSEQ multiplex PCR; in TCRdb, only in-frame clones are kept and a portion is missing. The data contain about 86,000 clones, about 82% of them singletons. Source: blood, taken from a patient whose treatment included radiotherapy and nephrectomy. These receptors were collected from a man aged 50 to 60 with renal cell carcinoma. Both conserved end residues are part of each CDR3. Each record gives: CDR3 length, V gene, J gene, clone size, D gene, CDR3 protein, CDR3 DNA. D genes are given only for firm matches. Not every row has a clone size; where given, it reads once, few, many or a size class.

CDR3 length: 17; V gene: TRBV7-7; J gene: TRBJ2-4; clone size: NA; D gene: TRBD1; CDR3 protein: CASSSIGTEKSKNIQYF; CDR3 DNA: TGTGCTAGCAGCTCAATAGGGACAGAGAAATCTAAAAACATTCAGTACTTC
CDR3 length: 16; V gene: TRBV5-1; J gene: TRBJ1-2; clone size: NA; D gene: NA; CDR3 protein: CASSPQGVVVTYGYTF; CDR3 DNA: TGCGCCAGCAGCCCACAGGGTGTTGTCGTTACGTATGGCTACACCTTC
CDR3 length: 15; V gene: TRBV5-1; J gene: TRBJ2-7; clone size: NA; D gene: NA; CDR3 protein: CASSAEPGLQYEQYF; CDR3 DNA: TGCGCCAGCAGCGCCGAACCGGGACTCCAATACGAGCAGTACTTC
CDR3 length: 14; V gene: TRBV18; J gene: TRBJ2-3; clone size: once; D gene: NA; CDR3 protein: CASSPGDPTDTQYF; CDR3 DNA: TGTGCCAGCTCACCTGGTGACCCCACAGATACGCAGTATTTT
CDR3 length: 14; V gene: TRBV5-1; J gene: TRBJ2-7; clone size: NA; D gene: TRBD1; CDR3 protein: CASSNGQGSYEQYF; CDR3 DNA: TGCGCCAGCAGCAACGGACAGGGTAGTTACGAGCAGTACTTC
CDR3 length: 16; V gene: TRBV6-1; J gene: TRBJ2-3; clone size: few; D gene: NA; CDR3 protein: CASSVGTDPSTDTQYF; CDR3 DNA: TGTGCCAGCAGTGTAGGGACCGACCCTAGCACAGATACGCAGTATTTT
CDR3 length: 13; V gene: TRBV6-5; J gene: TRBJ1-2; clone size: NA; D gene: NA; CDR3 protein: CASSSDKTYGYTF; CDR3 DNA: TGTGCCAGCAGTTCCGATAAAACCTATGGCTACACCTTC
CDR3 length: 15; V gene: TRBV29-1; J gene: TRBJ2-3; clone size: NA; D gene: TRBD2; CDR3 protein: CSVDRLAGGTDTQYF; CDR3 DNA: TGCAGCGTAGACCGACTAGCGGGAGGCACAGATACGCAGTATTTT
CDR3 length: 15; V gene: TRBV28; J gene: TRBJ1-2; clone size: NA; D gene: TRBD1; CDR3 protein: CASSSGDRAYYGYTF; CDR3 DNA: TGTGCCAGCAGTTCAGGGGACAGGGCTTACTATGGCTACACCTTC
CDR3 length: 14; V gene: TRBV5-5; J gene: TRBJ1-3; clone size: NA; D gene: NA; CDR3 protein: CASSLEGSGNTIYF; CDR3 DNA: TGTGCCAGCAGCTTGGAAGGGTCCGGAAACACCATATATTTT
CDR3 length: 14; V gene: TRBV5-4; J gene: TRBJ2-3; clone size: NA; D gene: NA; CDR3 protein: CATSDSSGADTQYF; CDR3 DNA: TGTGCCACCTCCGACTCCTCGGGGGCAGATACGCAGTATTTT
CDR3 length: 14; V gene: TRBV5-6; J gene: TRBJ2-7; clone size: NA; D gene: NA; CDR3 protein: CASSLVGGTYEQYF; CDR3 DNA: TGTGCCAGCAGCTTGGTAGGCGGGACTTATGAGCAGTACTTC
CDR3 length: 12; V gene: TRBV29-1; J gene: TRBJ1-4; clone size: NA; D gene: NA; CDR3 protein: CSVRRPNEKLFF; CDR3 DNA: TGCAGCGTTCGCAGGCCTAATGAAAAACTGTTTTTT
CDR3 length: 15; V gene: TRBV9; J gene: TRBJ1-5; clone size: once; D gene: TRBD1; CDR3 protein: CASGHRGSSSLPQHF; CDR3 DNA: TGTGCCAGCGGCCACAGGGGGTCTTCTTCGTTACCCCAGCATTTT
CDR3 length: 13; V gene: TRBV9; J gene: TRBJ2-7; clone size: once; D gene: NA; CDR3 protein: CASSVVDSYEQYF; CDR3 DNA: TGTGCCAGCAGCGTAGTCGACTCCTACGAGCAGTACTTC
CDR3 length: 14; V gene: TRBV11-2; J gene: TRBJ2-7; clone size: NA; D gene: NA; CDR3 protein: CASSWTLISYEQYF; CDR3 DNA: TGTGCCAGCAGCTGGACTCTTATTTCCTACGAGCAGTACTTC
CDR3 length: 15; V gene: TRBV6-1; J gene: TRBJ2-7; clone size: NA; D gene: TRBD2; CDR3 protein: CASRNLGLAFYEQYF; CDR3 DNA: TGTGCCAGCAGAAACCTGGGACTAGCGTTCTACGAGCAGTACTTC
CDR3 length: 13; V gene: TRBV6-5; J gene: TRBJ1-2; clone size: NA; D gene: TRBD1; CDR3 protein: CASSYSTGGGYTF; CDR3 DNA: TGTGCCAGCAGTTACTCGACAGGGGGAGGCTACACCTTC
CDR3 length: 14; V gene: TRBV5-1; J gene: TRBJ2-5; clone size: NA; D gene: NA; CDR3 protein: CASSLSATQETQYF; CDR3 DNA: TGCGCCAGCAGCTTGTCTGCAACCCAAGAGACCCAGTACTTC
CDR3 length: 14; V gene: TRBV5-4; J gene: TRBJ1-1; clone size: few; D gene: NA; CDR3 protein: CASGFNGEGTEAFF; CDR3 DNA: TGTGCCAGCGGTTTTAATGGCGAGGGGACTGAAGCTTTCTTT
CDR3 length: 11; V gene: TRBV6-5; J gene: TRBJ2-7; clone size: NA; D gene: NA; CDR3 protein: CASSTAYEQYF; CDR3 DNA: TGTGCCAGCTCTACCGCCTACGAGCAGTACTTC
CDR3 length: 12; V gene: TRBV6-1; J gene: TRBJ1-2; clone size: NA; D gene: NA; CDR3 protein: CASSERDIRYTF; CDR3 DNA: TGTGCCAGCAGTGAACGGGACATCCGCTACACCTTC
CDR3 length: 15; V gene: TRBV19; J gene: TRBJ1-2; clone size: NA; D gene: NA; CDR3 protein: CASRILGQLDYGYTF; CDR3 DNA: TGTGCCAGTAGGATCCTCGGACAGCTGGACTATGGCTACACCTTC
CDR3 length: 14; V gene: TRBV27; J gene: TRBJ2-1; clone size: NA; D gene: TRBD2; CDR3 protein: CASSLSSGGGEQFF; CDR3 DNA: TGTGCCAGCAGTTTGTCTAGCGGGGGAGGTGAGCAGTTCTTC
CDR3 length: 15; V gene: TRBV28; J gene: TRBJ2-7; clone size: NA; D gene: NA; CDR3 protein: CASSLLGALSYEQYF; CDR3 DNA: TGTGCCAGCAGTTTATTGGGGGCTCTCTCCTACGAGCAGTACTTC
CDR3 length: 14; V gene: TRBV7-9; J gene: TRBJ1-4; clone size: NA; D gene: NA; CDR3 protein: CASSSRIGGEKLFF; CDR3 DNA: TGTGCCAGCAGCTCAAGGATAGGTGGGGAAAAACTGTTTTTT
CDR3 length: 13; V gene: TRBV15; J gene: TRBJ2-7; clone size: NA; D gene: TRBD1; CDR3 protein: CATSRDRGYEQYF; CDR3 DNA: TGTGCCACTAGCCGGGACAGGGGCTACGAGCAGTACTTC
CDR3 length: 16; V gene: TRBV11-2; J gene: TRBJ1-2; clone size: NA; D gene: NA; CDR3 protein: CASSSSRTEILSGYTF; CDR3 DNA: TGTGCCAGCAGCTCGTCTCGGACAGAAATCCTCTCTGGCTACACCTTC
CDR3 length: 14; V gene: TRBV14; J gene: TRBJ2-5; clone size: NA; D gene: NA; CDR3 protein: CASSQVRDQETQYF; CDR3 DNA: TGTGCCAGCAGCCAAGTGCGGGACCAAGAGACCCAGTACTTC
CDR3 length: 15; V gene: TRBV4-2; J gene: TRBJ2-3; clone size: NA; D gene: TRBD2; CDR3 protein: CASSQAGGAADTQYF; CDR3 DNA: TGTGCCAGCAGCCAAGCCGGGGGGGCTGCGGATACGCAGTATTTT
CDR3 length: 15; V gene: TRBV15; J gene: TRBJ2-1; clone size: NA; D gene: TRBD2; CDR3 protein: CATSRISGGNNEQFF; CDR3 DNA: TGTGCCACCAGCAGAATTAGCGGGGGAAACAATGAGCAGTTCTTC
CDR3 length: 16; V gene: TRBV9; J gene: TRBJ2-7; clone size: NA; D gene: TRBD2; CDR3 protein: CASSVELAGDRSEQYF; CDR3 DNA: TGTGCCAGCAGCGTAGAACTAGCGGGGGACAGGAGCGAGCAGTACTTC
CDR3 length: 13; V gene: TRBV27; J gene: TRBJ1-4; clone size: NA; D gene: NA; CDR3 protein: CASRGFTNEKLFF; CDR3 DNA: TGTGCCAGCAGGGGGTTCACTAATGAAAAACTGTTTTTT
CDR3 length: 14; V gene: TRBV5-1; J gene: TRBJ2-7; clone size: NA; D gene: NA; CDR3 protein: CASSLAGGSWEQYF; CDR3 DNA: TGCGCCAGCAGCTTGGCCGGGGGCTCCTGGGAGCAGTACTTC
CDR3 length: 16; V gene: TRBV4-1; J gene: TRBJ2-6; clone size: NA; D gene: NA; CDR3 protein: CASSQKGGVGANVLTF; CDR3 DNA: TGCGCCAGCAGCCAGAAAGGGGGTGTTGGGGCCAACGTCCTGACTTTC
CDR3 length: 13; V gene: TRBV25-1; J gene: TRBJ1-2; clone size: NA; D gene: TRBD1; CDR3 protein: CASSEDRGYGYTF; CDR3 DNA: TGTGCCAGCAGTGAGGACAGGGGCTATGGCTACACCTTC
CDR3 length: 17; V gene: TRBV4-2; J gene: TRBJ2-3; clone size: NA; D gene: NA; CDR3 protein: CASSHEVARRDPDTQYF; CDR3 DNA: TGTGCCAGCAGCCACGAAGTAGCGCGGAGGGATCCAGATACGCAGTATTTT
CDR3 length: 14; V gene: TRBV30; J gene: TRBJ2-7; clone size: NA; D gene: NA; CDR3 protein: CAWSDWAARGEQYF; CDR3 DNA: TGTGCCTGGAGTGATTGGGCCGCTAGAGGCGAGCAGTACTTC
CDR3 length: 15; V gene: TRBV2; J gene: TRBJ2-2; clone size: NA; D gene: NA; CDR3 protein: CASSDLAGYPGELFF; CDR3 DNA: TGTGCCAGCAGTGACCTCGCAGGGTATCCCGGGGAGCTGTTTTTT
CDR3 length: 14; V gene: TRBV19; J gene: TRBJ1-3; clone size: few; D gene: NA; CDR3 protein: CASTRGEGGNTIYF; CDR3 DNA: TGTGCCAGTACCCGAGGGGAAGGAGGAAACACCATATATTTT
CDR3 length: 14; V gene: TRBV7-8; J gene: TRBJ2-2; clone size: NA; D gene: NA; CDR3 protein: CASSSRLPAGELFF; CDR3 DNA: TGTGCCAGCAGCTCGAGACTGCCGGCCGGGGAGCTGTTTTTT
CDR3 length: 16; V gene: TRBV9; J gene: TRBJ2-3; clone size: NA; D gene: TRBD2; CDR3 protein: CASSVMGLADTDTQYF; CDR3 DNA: TGTGCCAGCAGCGTGATGGGACTAGCGGACACAGATACGCAGTATTTT
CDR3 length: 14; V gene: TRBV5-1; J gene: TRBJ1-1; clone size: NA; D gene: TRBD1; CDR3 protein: CASAGGQGGTEAFF; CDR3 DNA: TGCGCCAGCGCAGGAGGACAGGGTGGAACTGAAGCTTTCTTT
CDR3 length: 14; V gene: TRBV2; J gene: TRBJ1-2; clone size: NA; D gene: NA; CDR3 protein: CASSQQGANYGYTF; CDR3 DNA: TGTGCCAGCAGTCAACAGGGCGCTAACTATGGCTACACCTTC
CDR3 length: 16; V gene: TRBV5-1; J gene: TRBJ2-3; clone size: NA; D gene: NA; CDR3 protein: CASSLSLRRVADTQYF; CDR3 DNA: TGCGCCAGCAGCTTGAGTCTACGGCGGGTGGCAGATACGCAGTATTTT
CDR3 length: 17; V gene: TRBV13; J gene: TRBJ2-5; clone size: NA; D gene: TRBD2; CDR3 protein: CASSLDWTSGYQETQYF; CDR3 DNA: TGTGCCAGCAGCTTAGATTGGACTAGCGGGTACCAAGAGACCCAGTACTTC
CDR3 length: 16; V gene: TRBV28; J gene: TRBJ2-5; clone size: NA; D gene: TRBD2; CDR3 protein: CASSLWVSGRGETQYF; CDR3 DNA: TGTGCCAGCAGTTTATGGGTTAGCGGGAGAGGAGAGACCCAGTACTTC